Listed below are T cell receptor beta chains from one sample, sequenced in a study of neurological immune-mediated disorders. TCRdb called the 5' RACE reads again in MiXCR, with one record for every CDR3 protein. The data hold some 48,000 distinct CDR3 sequences, with 20% to 25% observed a single time. Sequenced input: PBMCs. The origin of the receptors is a man aged 55-75 years with HTLV-1-associated myelopathy (HAM/TSP). Both conserved end residues are part of each CDR3. A D gene is named only where the DNA matches it firmly. Clone size is stated in some rows and not others, as once, few, many or a class when expanded.

j_call,d_call,clone_size,v_call,cdr3_nt,cdr3_aa
TRBJ2-2,NA,many,TRBV7-8,TGTGCCATCGCGACCACAAACACCGGGGAGCTGTTTTTT,CAIATTNTGELFF
TRBJ2-7,NA,NA,TRBV6-2/TRBV6-3,TGTGCCAGCAGTTACTCGGCAGGGAAATCCTACGAGCAGTACTTC,CASSYSAGKSYEQYF
TRBJ2-5,NA,NA,TRBV28,TGTGCCAGCAGTTTATCCGGGATAGAGAAAGAGACCCAGTACTTC,CASSLSGIEKETQYF
TRBJ2-5,NA,many,TRBV5-1,TGCGCCAGCAGCTTGTCGACTACGAGGTACCAAGAGACCCAGTACTTC,CASSLSTTRYQETQYF
TRBJ2-1,TRBD2,NA,TRBV6-5,TGTGCCAGCGCCTTATCGACTAGCGGGAGTGGTGAGCAGTTCTTC,CASALSTSGSGEQFF
TRBJ2-4,TRBD1,many,TRBV25-1,TGTGCCAGCGGAAAGGACAGGCCTATAGCCAAAAACATTCAGTACTTC,CASGKDRPIAKNIQYF
TRBJ1-1,NA,many,TRBV5-1,TGCGCCAGCAGCTTGGGCAGGGTGGTGAACACTGAAGCTTTCTTT,CASSLGRVVNTEAFF
TRBJ1-6,NA,many,TRBV7-9,TGTGCCAGCAGCCCCCGGGACGGCTATAATTCACCCCTCCACTTT,CASSPRDGYNSPLHF
TRBJ2-5,TRBD1,many,TRBV12-3/TRBV12-4,TGTGCCAGCAGTTTTGCAGGGGGCCGTGAGACCCAGTACTTC,CASSFAGGRETQYF
TRBJ2-1,TRBD2,many,TRBV2,TGTGCCAGCAGTGTAAGGCGGGAGGGCCGTATCAATGAGCAGTTCTTC,CASSVRREGRINEQFF
TRBJ1-1,NA,NA,TRBV28,TGTGCCAGCAGCCAACTCAGGGCGGGGGTGAACACTGAAGCTTTCTTT,CASSQLRAGVNTEAFF
TRBJ2-7,TRBD1,many,TRBV20-1,TGCAGTGCATTCGGACAGGGGGCCTCCCGTCGTGAGCAGTACTTC,CSAFGQGASRREQYF
TRBJ2-7,NA,many,TRBV7-9,TGTGCCAGCACCCGCGGCGATTCCTACGAGCAGTACTTC,CASTRGDSYEQYF
TRBJ2-7,TRBD1,NA,TRBV28,TGTGCCAGCCAGAGACAGGGTAGCTCCTACGAGCAGTACTTC,CASQRQGSSYEQYF
TRBJ1-6,NA,NA,TRBV7-9,TGTGCCAGCAGCTTAGCGATTTCACCCCTCCACTTT,CASSLAISPLHF
TRBJ2-2,NA,NA,TRBV24-1,TGTGCCACGAGTACAGGAGGTTCACACACCGGGGAGCGGTTTTTT,CATSTGGSHTGERFF
TRBJ2-7,TRBD2,many,TRBV20-1,TGCAGTGCCTCGGGCTTTCTAGCGGGATCCTACGAGCAGTACTTC,CSASGFLAGSYEQYF
TRBJ2-7,NA,many,TRBV7-8,TGTGCCAGCAGCTTAGGAGAGGGAATCGGCGAGCAGTACTTC,CASSLGEGIGEQYF
TRBJ1-1,TRBD1,few,TRBV11-3,TGTGCCAGCAGCAGAGCCGGGACAGGGGGCGAAGCTTTCTTT,CASSRAGTGGEAFF
TRBJ1-2,TRBD1,many,TRBV4-1,TGCGCCAGCAGCCAAGATCATCGGCAGGGGGCGTCCGGCTACACCTTC,CASSQDHRQGASGYTF
TRBJ1-1,NA,few,TRBV5-1,TGCGCCAGCAGCTTGGCGGGACTGGGGAACACTGAAGCTTTCTTT,CASSLAGLGNTEAFF
TRBJ2-5,NA,many,TRBV5-1,TGCGCCAGCAGCGATAGTACAGGGACCCCAGAGACCCAGTACTTC,CASSDSTGTPETQYF
TRBJ2-7,TRBD1,many,TRBV28,TGTGCCAGCAGGCGCGGACAGGGTGGGTACGAGCAGTACTTC,CASRRGQGGYEQYF
TRBJ2-2,TRBD2,many,TRBV5-1,TGCGCCAGCAGCCCCCCCTTAGCGGGAGATATCACCGGGGAGCTGTTTTTT,CASSPPLAGDITGELFF
TRBJ1-1,TRBD1,many,TRBV10-3,TGTGCCATCAGCCCTATAACAGGGGATTCTCGTCGGGCTTTCTTT,CAISPITGDSRRAFF
TRBJ2-2,TRBD2,few,TRBV5-1,TGCGCCAGCAAGCCGGGAGGCAACACCGGGGAGCTGTTTTTT,CASKPGGNTGELFF
TRBJ2-1,NA,many,TRBV5-1,TGCGCCAGCAGCCCACCGATCGCGTACAATGAGCAGTTCTTC,CASSPPIAYNEQFF
TRBJ2-3,NA,many,TRBV7-2,TGTGCCAGCAGCTTAGGTGGTGCTAGTGGTGCGCAGTATTTT,CASSLGGASGAQYF
TRBJ1-4,TRBD1,many,TRBV5-5,TGTGCCAGCAGCTTACCTCCGGGACAGGGAGGAACTAATGAAAAACTGTTTTTT,CASSLPPGQGGTNEKLFF
TRBJ2-5,NA,few,TRBV2,TGTGCCAGCAACGGGGAGGTCGGTGAGACCCAGTACTTC,CASNGEVGETQYF
TRBJ2-3,NA,many,TRBV5-1,TGCGCCAGCAGCTACTCCATTGGACTAGCCAGGGGGGGAGATACGCAGTATTTT,CASSYSIGLARGGDTQYF
TRBJ2-7,NA,NA,TRBV7-2,TGTGCCAGCAGCTTAGGTTTGGGAGGTGGTCCAGAGTACTTC,CASSLGLGGGPEYF
TRBJ2-7,TRBD1,many,TRBV28,TGTGCCAGCAGTTTTGTGACAGGGGCGGGACGCCCCTCCTACGAGCAGTACTTC,CASSFVTGAGRPSYEQYF
TRBJ2-7,NA,many,TRBV5-1,TGCGCCAGCAGCTCAAGACAGTTCTCGGCTCTCTCCTACGAGCAGTACTTC,CASSSRQFSALSYEQYF
TRBJ2-7,NA,NA,TRBV5-6,TGTGCCAGCAGCTTGCTGCGGGCGGACGAGCAGTACTTC,CASSLLRADEQYF
TRBJ2-3,TRBD1,many,TRBV7-9,TGTGCCAGCACCCCCGTCCAGGGGGCCCTCGACGCAGATACGCAGTATTTT,CASTPVQGALDADTQYF
TRBJ2-1,NA,many,TRBV5-1,TGCGCCAGCAGCTTGGGCTTTAGAGAGCAGTTCTTC,CASSLGFREQFF
TRBJ2-2,NA,many,TRBV5-1,TGCGCCAGCAGCTCACAAGGGCCGGGAACCGGGGAGCTGTTTTTT,CASSSQGPGTGELFF
TRBJ2-1,TRBD1,many,TRBV5-1,TGCGCCAGCAGCTTGGGCAGGGGGACCTACAATGAGCAGTTCTTC,CASSLGRGTYNEQFF
TRBJ2-1,TRBD2,many,TRBV10-2,TGCGCCAGCGGGACTAGCGGGACCAATGAGCAGTTCTTC,CASGTSGTNEQFF
TRBJ1-3,NA,once,TRBV5-1,TGCGCCAGCAGCTTGGACGGCAGCTCTGGAAACACCATATATTTT,CASSLDGSSGNTIYF
TRBJ2-5,NA,NA,TRBV29-1,TGCAGCGTAAGGCCAGGTACTAGCGGGACAGGGGAGACCCAGTACTTC,CSVRPGTSGTGETQYF